The rows below give T cell receptor beta chains drawn from one sample of a study of Ad26.COV2.S vaccination and SARS-CoV-2 variants. TCRdb's table, derived via immunoSEQ multiplex PCR, lists solely in-frame clones and lacks some. The sample shows approximately 97,000 clones, around 81% of them seen only once. Sequenced material: peripheral blood, taken after recovery from COVID-19. Source of these receptors: a human donor who had recovered from COVID-19. CDR3s include the opening cysteine and the closing phenylalanine or tryptophan. D genes are given only for firm matches. Size values are once, few and many counts, or a class for expanded clones, and some rows have none.

d_call,v_call,clone_size,j_call,cdr3_nt,cdr3_aa
NA,TRBV7-2,NA,TRBJ1-5,TGTGCCAGCAGCTTAGTTCACACTACAAATCAGCCCCAGCATTTT,CASSLVHTTNQPQHF
TRBD2,TRBV5-5,NA,TRBJ2-1,TGTGCCAGCAGCTCGAGCGGGGGGACCTCCTACAATGAGCAGTTCTTC,CASSSSGGTSYNEQFF
TRBD1,TRBV7-9,NA,TRBJ2-7,TGTGCCAGCAGCTCAACAGGGGTTTCCTACGAGCAGTACTTC,CASSSTGVSYEQYF
NA,TRBV5-5,NA,TRBJ1-1,TGTGCCAGCAGCTTAAGTGTCGAGATTGAAGCTTTCTTT,CASSLSVEIEAFF
NA,TRBV6-6,NA,TRBJ2-7,TGTGCCAGCAGTTATTACCCCGGGAACGAGCAGTACTTC,CASSYYPGNEQYF
NA,TRBV5-1,NA,TRBJ2-6,TGCGCCAGCAGCTTGGTTCTGGCTGGGGCCAACGTCCTGACTTTC,CASSLVLAGANVLTF
TRBD2,TRBV5-5,once,TRBJ2-2,TGTGCCAGCAGCCCCGGGGGGGCGAACACCGGGGAGCTGTTTTTT,CASSPGGANTGELFF
TRBD1,TRBV5-1,NA,TRBJ2-5,TGCGCCAGCAGCTTGTATTCCGACAGGGGAGAGACCCAGTACTTC,CASSLYSDRGETQYF
NA,TRBV2,NA,TRBJ1-2,TGTGCCCAGCGGGGGGGGAGCTATGGCTACACCTTC,CAQRGGSYGYTF
TRBD1,TRBV5-1,NA,TRBJ2-7,TGCGCCAGCAAATTGTCACAGGGGGCGACGTCCTACGAGCAGTACTTC,CASKLSQGATSYEQYF
NA,TRBV4-3,NA,TRBJ2-7,TGCGCCAGCAGCCCTGGACGGATACACTACGAGCAGTACTTC,CASSPGRIHYEQYF
NA,TRBV5-4,NA,TRBJ2-7,TGTGCCAGCAGCTTGGAGGGTAGAATAGTAGAGCAGTACTTC,CASSLEGRIVEQYF
TRBD1,TRBV6-5,once,TRBJ2-2,TGTGCCAGCAGGGCAGGGGGGAACACCGGGGAGCTGTTTTTT,CASRAGGNTGELFF
NA,TRBV29-1,NA,TRBJ2-6,TGCAGCGTGCAGAGCTCTGGGGCCAACGTCCTGACTTTC,CSVQSSGANVLTF
TRBD1,TRBV7-9,NA,TRBJ2-5,TGTGCCAGCAGCGGAGACAGGGTCGTTTGGGAGACCCAGTACTTC,CASSGDRVVWETQYF
TRBD1,TRBV6-5,few,TRBJ2-5,TGTGCCAGCAGAATGGGACAGGGTTTTAGTGAGACCCAGTACTTC,CASRMGQGFSETQYF
TRBD2,TRBV2,NA,TRBJ2-5,TGTGCCAGCAGTGGAACAGCGGGGGGTAGGCAAGAGACCCAGTACTTC,CASSGTAGGRQETQYF
TRBD2,TRBV28,once,TRBJ2-7,TGTGCCAGCAGTCCTCTTCTCGGGGGGGCGTCCTACGAGCAGTACTTC,CASSPLLGGASYEQYF
NA,TRBV15,NA,TRBJ2-5,TGTGCCACCAGCAGGGACAGCGGGGAGACCCAGTACTTC,CATSRDSGETQYF
NA,TRBV27,NA,TRBJ2-7,TGTGCCAGCAGTTTGGACCGGGACCGTACCTCCTACGAGCAGTACTTC,CASSLDRDRTSYEQYF
TRBD1,TRBV6-4,NA,TRBJ1-2,TGTGCCAGCAGTCCAGGGGGCGGAATCTATGGCTACACCTTC,CASSPGGGIYGYTF
NA,TRBV28,once,TRBJ1-1,TGTGCCAGCAGTAGGACAGATAACACTGAAGCTTTCTTT,CASSRTDNTEAFF
TRBD2,TRBV4-2,NA,TRBJ2-2,TGTGCCAGCAGCCAAGTAGTTAGCGGGGGCACCGGGGAGCTGTTTTTT,CASSQVVSGGTGELFF
NA,TRBV7-2,NA,TRBJ2-3,TGTGCCAGCAGCCCAGGGGGGATGGCAGATACGCAGTATTTT,CASSPGGMADTQYF
NA,TRBV30,few,TRBJ1-5,TGTGCCTGGAGTCACAGGAATAATCAGCCCCAGCATTTT,CAWSHRNNQPQHF
NA,TRBV7-9,NA,TRBJ2-7,TGTGCCAGCAGCCCGTCGGCGGGTGGGGAAGAGCAGTACTTC,CASSPSAGGEEQYF
NA,TRBV19,NA,TRBJ1-5,TGTGCCAGTGGGGCCCGCAATCAGCCCCAGCATTTT,CASGARNQPQHF
TRBD1,TRBV6-5,NA,TRBJ1-6,TGTGCCAGTAAACGGACAGGGGATAATTCACCCCTCCACTTT,CASKRTGDNSPLHF
TRBD2,TRBV3-1/TRBV3-2,NA,TRBJ2-7,TGTGCCAGCAGCCAAGATATGGGCCTAGCGGGGGGGCCAAAGTACGAGCAGTACTTC,CASSQDMGLAGGPKYEQYF
NA,TRBV5-4,NA,TRBJ1-4,TGTGCCAGCAGTTTTTCGGGCACGGTTGAAAAACTGTTTTTT,CASSFSGTVEKLFF
NA,TRBV9,NA,TRBJ1-1,TGTGCCAGCTCTCTAACGGATGGTGAAGCTTTCTTT,CASSLTDGEAFF
NA,TRBV28,NA,TRBJ2-1,TGTGCCAGCAGTTATGGGGGGGCGTCCTACAATGAGCAGTTCTTC,CASSYGGASYNEQFF